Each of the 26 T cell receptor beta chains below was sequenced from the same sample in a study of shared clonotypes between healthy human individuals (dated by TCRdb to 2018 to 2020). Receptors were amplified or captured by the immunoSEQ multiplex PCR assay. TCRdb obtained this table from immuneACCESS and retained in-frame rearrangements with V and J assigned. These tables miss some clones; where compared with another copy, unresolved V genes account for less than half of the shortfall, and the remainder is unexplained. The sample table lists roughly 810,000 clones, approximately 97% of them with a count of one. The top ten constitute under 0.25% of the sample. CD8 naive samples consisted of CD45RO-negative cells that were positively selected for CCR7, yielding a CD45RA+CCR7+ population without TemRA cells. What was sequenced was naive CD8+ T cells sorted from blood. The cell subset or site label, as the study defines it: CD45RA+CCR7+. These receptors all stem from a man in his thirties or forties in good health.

CDR3 in DNA: TGCGCCAGCAGCCAAGATGGCGGGTTCACCGGGGAGCTGTTTTTT. Protein: CASSQDGGFTGELFF. The chain recombines TRBV4-3 with TRBJ2-2; a weak D match, TRBD2 (5 bases). The CDR3 spans 15 residues. CDR1 and CDR2 from the germline V gene are LGHNA and YSLEER. Trimming took 0 bases from V and 4 from J, leaving 9 bases between them.

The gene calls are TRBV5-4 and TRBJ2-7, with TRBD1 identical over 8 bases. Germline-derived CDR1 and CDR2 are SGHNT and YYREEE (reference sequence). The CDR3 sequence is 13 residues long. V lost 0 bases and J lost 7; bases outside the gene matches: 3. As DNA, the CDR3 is TGTGCCAGCAGCTTGGACAGGGGGTGGGAGCAGTACTTC. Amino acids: CASSLDRGWEQYF.

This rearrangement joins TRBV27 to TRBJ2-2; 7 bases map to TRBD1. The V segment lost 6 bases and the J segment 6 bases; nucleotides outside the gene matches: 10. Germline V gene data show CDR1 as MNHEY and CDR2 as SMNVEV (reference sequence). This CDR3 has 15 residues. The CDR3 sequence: CASRSGGSPSGELFF. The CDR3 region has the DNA TGTGCCAGCAGGTCAGGGGGTTCCCCCTCCGGGGAGCTGTTTTTT.

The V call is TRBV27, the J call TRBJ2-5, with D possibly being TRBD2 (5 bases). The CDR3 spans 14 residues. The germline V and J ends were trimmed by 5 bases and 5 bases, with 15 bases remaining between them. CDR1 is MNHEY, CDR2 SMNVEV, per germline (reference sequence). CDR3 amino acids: CASSPLGEGETQYF. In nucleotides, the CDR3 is TGTGCCAGCAGTCCCCTGGGAGAAGGGGAGACCCAGTACTTC.

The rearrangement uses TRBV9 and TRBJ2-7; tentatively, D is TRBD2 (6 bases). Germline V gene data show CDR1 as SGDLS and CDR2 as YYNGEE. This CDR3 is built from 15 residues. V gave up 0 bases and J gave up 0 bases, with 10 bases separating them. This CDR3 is CASSVEVRGSYEQYF. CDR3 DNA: TGTGCCAGCAGCGTAGAAGTGCGGGGCTCCTACGAGCAGTACTTC.

The CDR3 protein is CASSSGLAGYGELFF. For the CDR3, the DNA is TGTGCCAGCAGCTCCGGACTAGCCGGGTACGGGGAGCTGTTTTTT. The chain employs TRBV13 and TRBJ2-2, with TRBD2 matching over 8 bases. This CDR3 is built from 15 residues. After removal of 4 bases from V and 7 bases from J, the junction contained 8 bases not matched to a gene. CDR1 PRHDT and CDR2 FYEKMQ come from the germline V gene (reference sequence).

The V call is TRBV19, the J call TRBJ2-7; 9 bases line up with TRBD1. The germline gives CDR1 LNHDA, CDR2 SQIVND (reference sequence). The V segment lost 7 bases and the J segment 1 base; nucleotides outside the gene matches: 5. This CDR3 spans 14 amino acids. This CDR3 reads CASTPGQGSYEQYF. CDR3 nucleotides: TGTGCCAGTACCCCGGGACAGGGTTCCTACGAGCAGTACTTC.

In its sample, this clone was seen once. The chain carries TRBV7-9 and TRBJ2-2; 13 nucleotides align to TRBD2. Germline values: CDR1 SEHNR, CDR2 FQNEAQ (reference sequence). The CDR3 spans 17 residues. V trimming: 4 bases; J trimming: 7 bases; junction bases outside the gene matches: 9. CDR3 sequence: CASSSPGTSGMFGELFF. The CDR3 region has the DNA TGTGCCAGCAGCTCACCAGGGACTAGCGGGATGTTCGGGGAGCTGTTTTTT. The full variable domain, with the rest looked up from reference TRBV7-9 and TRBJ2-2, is DTGVSQNPRHKITKRGQNVTFRCDPISEHNRLYWYRQTLGQGPEFLTYFQNEAQLEKSRLLSDRFSAERPKGSFSTLEIQRTEQGDSAMYLCASSSPGTSGMFGELFFGEGSRLTVL.

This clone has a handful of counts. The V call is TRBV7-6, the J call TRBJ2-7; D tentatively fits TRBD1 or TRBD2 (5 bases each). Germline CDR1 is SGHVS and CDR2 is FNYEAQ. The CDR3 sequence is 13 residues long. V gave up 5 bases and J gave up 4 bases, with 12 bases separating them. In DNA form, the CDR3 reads TGTGCCAGCAGCATGGGACGAGGGTACGAGCAGTACTTC. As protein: CASSMGRGYEQYF.

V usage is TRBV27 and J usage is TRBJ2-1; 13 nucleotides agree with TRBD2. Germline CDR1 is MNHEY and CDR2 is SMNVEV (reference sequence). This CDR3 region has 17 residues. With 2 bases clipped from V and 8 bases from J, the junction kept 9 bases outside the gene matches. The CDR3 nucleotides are TGTGCCAGCAGTTTACTAACTAGCGGGAGGGCCGGGTATGAGCAGTTCTTC. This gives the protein CASSLLTSGRAGYEQFF.

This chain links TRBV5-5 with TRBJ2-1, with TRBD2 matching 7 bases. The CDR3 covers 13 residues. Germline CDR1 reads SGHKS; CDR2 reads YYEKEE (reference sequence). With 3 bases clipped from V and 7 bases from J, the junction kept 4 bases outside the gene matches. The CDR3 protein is CASSSISGNEQFF. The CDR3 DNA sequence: TGTGCCAGCAGCTCAATTAGCGGGAATGAGCAGTTCTTC.

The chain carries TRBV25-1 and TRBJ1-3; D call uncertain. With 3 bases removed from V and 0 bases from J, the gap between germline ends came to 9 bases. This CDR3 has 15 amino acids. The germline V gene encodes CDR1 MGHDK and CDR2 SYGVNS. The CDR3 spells CASSDIDYSGNTIYF. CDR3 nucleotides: TGTGCCAGCAGTGATATCGATTACTCTGGAAACACCATATATTTT.

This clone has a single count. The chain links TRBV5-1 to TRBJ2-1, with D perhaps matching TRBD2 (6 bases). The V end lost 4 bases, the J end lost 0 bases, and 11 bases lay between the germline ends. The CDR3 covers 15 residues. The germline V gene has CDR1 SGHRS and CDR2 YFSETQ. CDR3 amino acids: CASSPSESSYNEQFF. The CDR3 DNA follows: TGCGCCAGCAGCCCTAGCGAGAGCTCCTACAATGAGCAGTTCTTC. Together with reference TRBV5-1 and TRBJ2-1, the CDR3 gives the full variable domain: KAGVTQTPRYLIKTRGQQVTLSCSPISGHRSVSWYQQTPGQGLQFLFEYFSETQRNKGNFPGRFSGRQFSNSRSEMNVSTLELGDSALYLCASSPSESSYNEQFFGPGTRLTVL.

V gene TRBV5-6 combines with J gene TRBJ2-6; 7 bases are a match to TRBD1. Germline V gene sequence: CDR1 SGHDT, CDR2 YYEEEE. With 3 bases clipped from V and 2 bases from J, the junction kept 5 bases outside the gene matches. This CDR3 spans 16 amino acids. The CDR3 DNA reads TGTGCCAGCAGCTCGATCGACAGGGCTGGGGCCAACGTCCTGACTTTC. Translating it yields CASSSIDRAGANVLTF.

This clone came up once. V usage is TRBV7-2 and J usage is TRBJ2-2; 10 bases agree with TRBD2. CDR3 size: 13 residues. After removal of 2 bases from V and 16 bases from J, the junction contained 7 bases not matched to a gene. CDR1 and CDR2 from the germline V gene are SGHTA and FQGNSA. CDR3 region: CASSLSLAGEKFF. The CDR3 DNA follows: TGTGCCAGCAGCTTAAGCCTAGCGGGAGAAAAGTTTTTT.

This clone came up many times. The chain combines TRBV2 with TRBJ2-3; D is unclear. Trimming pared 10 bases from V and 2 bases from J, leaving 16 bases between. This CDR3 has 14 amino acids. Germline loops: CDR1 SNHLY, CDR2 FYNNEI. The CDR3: CATSPGLDTDTQYF. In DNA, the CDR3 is TGTGCCACCTCCCCCGGTCTAGACACAGATACGCAGTATTTT. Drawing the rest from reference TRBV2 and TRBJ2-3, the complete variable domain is EPEVTQTPSHQVTQMGQEVILRCVPISNHLYFYWYRQILGQKVEFLVSFYNNEISEKSEIFDDQFSVERPDGSNFTLKIRSTKLEDSAMYFCATSPGLDTDTQYFGPGTRLTVL.

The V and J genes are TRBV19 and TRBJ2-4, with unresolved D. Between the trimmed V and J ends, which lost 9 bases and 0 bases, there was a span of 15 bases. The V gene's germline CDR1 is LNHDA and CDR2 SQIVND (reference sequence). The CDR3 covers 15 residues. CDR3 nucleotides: TGTGCCAGCTCGGTCGGCCAGCTAGCCAAAAACATTCAGTACTTC. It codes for CASSVGQLAKNIQYF.

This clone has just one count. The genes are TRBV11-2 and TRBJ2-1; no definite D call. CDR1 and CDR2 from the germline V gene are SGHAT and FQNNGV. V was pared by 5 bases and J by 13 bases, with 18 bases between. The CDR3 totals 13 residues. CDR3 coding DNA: TGTGCCAGCAGCCCCCAGGATTCCGTTGAACAGTTCTTC. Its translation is CASSPQDSVEQFF.

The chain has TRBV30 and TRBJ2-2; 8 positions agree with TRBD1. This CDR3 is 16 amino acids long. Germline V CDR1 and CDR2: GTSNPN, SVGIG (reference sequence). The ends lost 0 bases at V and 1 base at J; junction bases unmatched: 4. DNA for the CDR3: TGTGCCTGGAGTGTAGACGGGACAGGGAACACCGGGGAGCTGTTTTTT. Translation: CAWSVDGTGNTGELFF.

CDR3 protein: CASAGGLVNEQFF. DNA for the CDR3: TGTGCCAGCGCGGGAGGGCTGGTCAATGAGCAGTTCTTC. This rearrangement joins TRBV7-9 to TRBJ2-1; 9 bases fit TRBD2. CDR1 is SEHNR, CDR2 FQNEAQ, per germline (reference sequence). The CDR3 extends over 13 amino acids. J lost 6 bases, V lost 8 bases, and 5 bases had no gene match. Full variable domain (missing parts from reference TRBV7-9 and TRBJ2-1): DTGVSQNPRHKITKRGQNVTFRCDPISEHNRLYWYRQTLGQGPEFLTYFQNEAQLEKSRLLSDRFSAERPKGSFSTLEIQRTEQGDSAMYLCASAGGLVNEQFFGPGTRLTVL.

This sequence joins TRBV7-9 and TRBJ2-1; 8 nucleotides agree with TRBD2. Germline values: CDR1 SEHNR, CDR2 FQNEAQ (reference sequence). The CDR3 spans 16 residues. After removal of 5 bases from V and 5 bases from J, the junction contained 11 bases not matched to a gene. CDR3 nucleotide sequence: TGTGCCAGCAGCCCAACTAGCGGAACATACCACAATGAGCAGTTCTTC. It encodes CASSPTSGTYHNEQFF.

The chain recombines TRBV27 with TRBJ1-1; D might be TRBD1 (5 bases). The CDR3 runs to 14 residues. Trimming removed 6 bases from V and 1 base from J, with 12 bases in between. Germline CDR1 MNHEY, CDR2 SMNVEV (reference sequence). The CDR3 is CASSADTRNTEAFF. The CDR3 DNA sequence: TGTGCCAGCAGCGCGGACACGAGGAACACTGAAGCTTTCTTT.

DNA for the CDR3: TGTGCCAGCAGCCTTGGGATGTATGAGCAGTTCTTC. Protein product: CASSLGMYEQFF. This chain joins TRBV7-9 and TRBJ2-1; D not resolved. Per the germline V gene, CDR1 is SEHNR and CDR2 is FQNEAQ (reference sequence). The CDR3 contains 12 residues. Deletions cut 5 bases from V and 8 bases from J, with 10 bases between.

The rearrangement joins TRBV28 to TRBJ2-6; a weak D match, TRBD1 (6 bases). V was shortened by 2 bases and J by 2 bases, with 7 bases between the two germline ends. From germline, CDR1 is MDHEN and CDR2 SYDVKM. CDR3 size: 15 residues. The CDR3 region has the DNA TGTGCCAGCAGTTTACCAGGGGCTGGGGCCAACGTCCTGACTTTC. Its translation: CASSLPGAGANVLTF.

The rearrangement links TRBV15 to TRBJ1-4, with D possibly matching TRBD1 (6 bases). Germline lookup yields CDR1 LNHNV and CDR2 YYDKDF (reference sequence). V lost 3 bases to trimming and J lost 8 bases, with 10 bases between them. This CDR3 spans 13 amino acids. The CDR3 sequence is CATSSTGSEKLFF. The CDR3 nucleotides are TGTGCCACCAGCAGTACAGGGTCGGAAAAACTGTTTTTT.

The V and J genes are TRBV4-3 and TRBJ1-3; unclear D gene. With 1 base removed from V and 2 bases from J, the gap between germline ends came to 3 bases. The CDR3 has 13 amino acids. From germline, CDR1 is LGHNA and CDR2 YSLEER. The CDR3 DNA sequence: TGCGCCAGCAGCCAAGTTGCTGGAAACACCATATATTTT. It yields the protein CASSQVAGNTIYF.